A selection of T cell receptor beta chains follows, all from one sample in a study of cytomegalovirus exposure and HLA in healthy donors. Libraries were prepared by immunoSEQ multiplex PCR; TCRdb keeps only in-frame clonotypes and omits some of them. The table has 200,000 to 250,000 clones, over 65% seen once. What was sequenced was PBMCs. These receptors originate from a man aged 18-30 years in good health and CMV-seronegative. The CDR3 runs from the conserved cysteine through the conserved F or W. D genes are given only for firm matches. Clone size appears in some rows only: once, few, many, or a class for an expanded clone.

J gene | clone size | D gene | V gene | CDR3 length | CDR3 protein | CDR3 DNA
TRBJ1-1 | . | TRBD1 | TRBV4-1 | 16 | CASSQDSRTGNTEAFF | TGCGCCAGCAGCCAAGATTCCCGGACAGGGAACACTGAAGCTTTCTTT
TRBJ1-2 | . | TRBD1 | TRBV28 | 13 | CASSLTGVPGYTF | TGTGCCAGCAGTCTTACAGGGGTACCTGGCTACACCTTC
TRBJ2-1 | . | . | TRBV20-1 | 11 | CSVLYLGEQFF | TGCAGTGTTCTCTACCTCGGGGAGCAGTTCTTC
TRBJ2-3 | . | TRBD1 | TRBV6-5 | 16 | CASSFSGTANTDTQYF | TGTGCCAGCAGTTTCTCCGGGACAGCTAACACAGATACGCAGTATTTT
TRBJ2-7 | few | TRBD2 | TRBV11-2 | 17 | CASSPSSGLAGSYEQYF | TGTGCCAGCAGCCCAAGCTCGGGACTAGCGGGGTCCTACGAGCAGTACTTC
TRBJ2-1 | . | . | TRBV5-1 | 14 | CASSSADRYNEQFF | TGCGCCAGCAGCTCGGCAGACAGATACAATGAGCAGTTCTTC
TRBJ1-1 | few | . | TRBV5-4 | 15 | CASSKITEMNTEAFF | TGTGCCAGCAGCAAGATCACAGAGATGAACACTGAAGCTTTCTTT
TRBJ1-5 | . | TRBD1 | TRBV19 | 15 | CASRRTGSLPTPQHF | TGTGCCAGTAGAAGGACAGGGAGCCTTCCAACGCCCCAGCATTTT
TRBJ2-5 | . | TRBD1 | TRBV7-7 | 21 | CASSPPSITPLTGQGTREQYF | TGTGCTAGCAGCCCGCCTAGCATCACCCCATTGACGGGACAGGGAACGAGAGAGCAGTACTTC
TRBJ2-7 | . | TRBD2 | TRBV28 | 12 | CASSWTSYEQYF | TGTGCCAGCAGTTGGACTAGCTACGAGCAGTACTTC
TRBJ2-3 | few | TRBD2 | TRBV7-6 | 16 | CASSLGASGRGDTQYF | TGTGCCAGCAGCTTAGGGGCTAGCGGTCGCGGGGATACGCAGTATTTT
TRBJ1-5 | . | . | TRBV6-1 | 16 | CASSEASTNSNQPQHF | TGTGCCAGCAGTGAGGCTTCGACAAATAGCAATCAGCCCCAGCATTTT
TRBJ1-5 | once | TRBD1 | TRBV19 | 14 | CASMGGQGAWPQHF | TGTGCCAGTATGGGGGGACAGGGGGCTTGGCCCCAGCATTTT
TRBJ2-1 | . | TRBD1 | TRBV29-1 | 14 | CSVEEGDRVNRQFF | TGCAGCGTTGAAGAGGGCGACAGGGTCAATCGGCAGTTCTTC
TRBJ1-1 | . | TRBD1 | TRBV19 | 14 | CASSIAGGRTEAFF | TGTGCCAGTAGCATCGCAGGGGGCCGGACTGAAGCTTTCTTT
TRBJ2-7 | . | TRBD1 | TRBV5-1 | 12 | CASHRDRGEQYF | TGCGCCAGCCACCGGGACAGGGGCGAGCAGTACTTC
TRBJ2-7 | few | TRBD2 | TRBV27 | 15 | CASSLDRTSAYEQYF | TGTGCCAGCAGCCTCGACAGAACTAGCGCCTACGAGCAGTACTTC
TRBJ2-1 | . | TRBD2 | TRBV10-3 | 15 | CAISETSGSHNEQFF | TGTGCCATCAGTGAGACTAGCGGGAGCCACAATGAGCAGTTCTTC
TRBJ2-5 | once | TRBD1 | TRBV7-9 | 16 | CSSSPGTAMYQETQYF | TGTTCCAGCAGCCCTGGGACAGCAATGTACCAAGAGACCCAGTACTTC
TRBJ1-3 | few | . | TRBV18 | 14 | CASSNRDRGNTIYF | TGTGCCAGCTCAAACCGGGATCGTGGAAACACCATATATTTT
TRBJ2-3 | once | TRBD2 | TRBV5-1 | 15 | CASSSGGGRADTQYF | TGCGCCAGCAGTTCGGGCGGGGGTCGAGCAGATACGCAGTATTTT
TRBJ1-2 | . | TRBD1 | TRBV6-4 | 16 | CASSPTSGQGARGYTF | TGTGCCAGCAGTCCGACCTCGGGACAGGGGGCGCGGGGCTACACCTTC
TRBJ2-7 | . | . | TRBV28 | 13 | CASRTRRGYEQYF | TGTGCCAGCAGGACCCGCCGGGGCTACGAGCAGTACTTC
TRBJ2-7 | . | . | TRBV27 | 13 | CASGSSGAYEQYF | TGTGCCAGCGGGAGTAGCGGAGCCTACGAGCAGTACTTC
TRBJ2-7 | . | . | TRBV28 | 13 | CASRLSTGYEQYF | TGTGCCAGCAGGTTGTCGACAGGCTACGAGCAGTACTTC
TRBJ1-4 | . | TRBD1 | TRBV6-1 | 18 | CASSDIKGRGTGFEKLFF | TGTGCCAGCAGTGATATAAAGGGTCGGGGGACAGGGTTTGAAAAACTGTTTTTT
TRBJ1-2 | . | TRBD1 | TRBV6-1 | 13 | CASSKTGLNGYTF | TGTGCCAGCAGTAAGACAGGGCTTAACGGCTACACCTTC
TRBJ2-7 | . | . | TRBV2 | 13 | CALVLGATYEQYF | TGTGCCCTCGTTCTGGGGGCAACCTACGAGCAGTACTTC
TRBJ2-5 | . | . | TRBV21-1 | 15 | CASSTTGGARETQYF | TGTGCCAGCAGTACAACGGGGGGGGCTCGCGAGACCCAGTACTTC
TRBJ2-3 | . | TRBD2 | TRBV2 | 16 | CASRGGLAGVRNTQYF | TGTGCCAGCAGGGGCGGACTAGCGGGAGTGAGGAATACGCAGTATTTT
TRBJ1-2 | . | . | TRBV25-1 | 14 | CASSEFTGGGGYTF | TGTGCCAGCAGTGAATTTACGGGGGGTGGGGGCTACACCTTC
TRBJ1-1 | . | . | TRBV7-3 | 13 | CASSREMNTEAFF | TGTGCCAGCAGCCGAGAGATGAACACTGAAGCTTTCTTT
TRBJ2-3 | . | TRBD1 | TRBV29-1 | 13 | CSVSGQRSDTQYF | TGCAGCGTTTCGGGACAGAGGTCGGATACGCAGTATTTT
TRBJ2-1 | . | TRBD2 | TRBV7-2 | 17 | CASSLGLVSGRENEQFF | TGTGCCAGCAGCTTAGGCTTAGTGAGCGGGAGGGAAAATGAGCAGTTCTTC
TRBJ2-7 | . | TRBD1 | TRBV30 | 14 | CAWGRQGPSYEQYF | TGTGCCTGGGGTAGACAGGGTCCCTCCTACGAGCAGTACTTC
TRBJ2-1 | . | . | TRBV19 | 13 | CASTLAGYSEQFF | TGTGCCAGTACATTGGCGGGGTACAGCGAGCAGTTCTTC
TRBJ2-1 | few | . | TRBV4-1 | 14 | CASSQGQGIGEQFF | TGCGCCAGCAGCCAAGGGCAGGGGATCGGTGAGCAGTTCTTC
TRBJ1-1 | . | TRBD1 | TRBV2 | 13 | CASTQGQGWSAFF | TGTGCCAGCACCCAGGGACAGGGGTGGTCGGCTTTCTTT
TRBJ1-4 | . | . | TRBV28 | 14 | CASRGGPNYEKLFF | TGTGCCAGCAGAGGGGGACCGAATTATGAAAAACTGTTTTTT
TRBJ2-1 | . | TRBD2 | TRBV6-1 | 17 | CASSDSFRGGSGYEQFF | TGTGCCAGCAGTGATAGTTTTCGGGGCGGGAGTGGGTATGAGCAGTTCTTC